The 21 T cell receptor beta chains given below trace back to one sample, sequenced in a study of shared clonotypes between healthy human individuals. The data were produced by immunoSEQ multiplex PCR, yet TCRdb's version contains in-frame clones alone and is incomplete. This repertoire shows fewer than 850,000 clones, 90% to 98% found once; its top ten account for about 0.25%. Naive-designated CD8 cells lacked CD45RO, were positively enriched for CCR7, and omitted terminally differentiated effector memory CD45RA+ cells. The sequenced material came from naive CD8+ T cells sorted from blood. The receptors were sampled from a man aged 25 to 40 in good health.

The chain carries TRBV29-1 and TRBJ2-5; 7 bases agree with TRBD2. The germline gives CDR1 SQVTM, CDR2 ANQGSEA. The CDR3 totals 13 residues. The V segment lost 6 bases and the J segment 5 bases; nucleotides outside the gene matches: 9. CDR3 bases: TGCAGCGTCTCTGGGGGGAGGGCGGAGACCCAGTACTTC. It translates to CSVSGGRAETQYF.

DNA of the CDR3: TGTGCCAGCAGCCCCCGACTAGCGGGAGGATCAGATACGCAGTATTTT. It encodes CASSPRLAGGSDTQYF. V gene TRBV7-7 combines with J gene TRBJ2-3, with 13 bases that match TRBD2. This CDR3 has 16 residues. Germline loops: CDR1 SSHAT, CDR2 FNYEAQ (reference sequence). With V trimmed by 5 bases and J by 4 bases, 6 bases remained unmatched.

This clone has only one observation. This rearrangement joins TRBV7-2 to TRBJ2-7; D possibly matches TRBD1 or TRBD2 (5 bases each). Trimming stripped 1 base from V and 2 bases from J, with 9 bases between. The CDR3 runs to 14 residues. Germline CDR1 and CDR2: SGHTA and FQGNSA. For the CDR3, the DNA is TGTGCCAGCAGCTTAGGGGACCGCACCTACGAGCAGTACTTC. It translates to CASSLGDRTYEQYF.

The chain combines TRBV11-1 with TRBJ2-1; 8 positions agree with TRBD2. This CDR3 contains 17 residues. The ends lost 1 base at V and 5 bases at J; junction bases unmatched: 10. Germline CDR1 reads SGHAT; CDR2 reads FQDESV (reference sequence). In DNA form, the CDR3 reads TGTGCCAGCAGCTTAGTAAGTTTTAGCGGGATCCACAATGAGCAGTTCTTC. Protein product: CASSLVSFSGIHNEQFF.

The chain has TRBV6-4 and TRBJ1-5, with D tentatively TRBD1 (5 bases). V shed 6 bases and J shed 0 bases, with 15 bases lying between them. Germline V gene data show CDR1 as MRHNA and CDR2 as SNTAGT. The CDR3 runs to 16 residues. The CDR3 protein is CASRTLTVYSNQPQHF. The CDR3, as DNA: TGTGCCAGCAGGACCCTGACAGTTTATAGCAATCAGCCCCAGCATTTT.

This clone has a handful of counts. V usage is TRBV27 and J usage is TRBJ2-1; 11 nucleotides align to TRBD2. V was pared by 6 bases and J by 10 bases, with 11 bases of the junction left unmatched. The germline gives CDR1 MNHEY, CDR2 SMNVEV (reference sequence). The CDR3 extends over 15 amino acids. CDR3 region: CASRAGTSGPLEQFF. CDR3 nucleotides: TGTGCCAGCAGGGCCGGGACTAGCGGTCCCTTGGAGCAGTTCTTC.

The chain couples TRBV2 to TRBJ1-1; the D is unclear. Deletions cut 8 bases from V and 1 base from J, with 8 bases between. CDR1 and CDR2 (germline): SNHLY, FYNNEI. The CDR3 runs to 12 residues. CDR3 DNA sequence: TGTGCCAGCCCGGGAAAGAACACTGAAGCTTTCTTT. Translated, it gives CASPGKNTEAFF.

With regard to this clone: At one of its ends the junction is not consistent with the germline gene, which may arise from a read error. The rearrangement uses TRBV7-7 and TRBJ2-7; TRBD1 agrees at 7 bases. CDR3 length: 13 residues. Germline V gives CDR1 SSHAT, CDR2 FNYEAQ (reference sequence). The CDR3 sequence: CASSSATGYEQYF. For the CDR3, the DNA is TGTGCTAGCAGCTCCGCGACAGGGTACGAGCAGTACTTC.

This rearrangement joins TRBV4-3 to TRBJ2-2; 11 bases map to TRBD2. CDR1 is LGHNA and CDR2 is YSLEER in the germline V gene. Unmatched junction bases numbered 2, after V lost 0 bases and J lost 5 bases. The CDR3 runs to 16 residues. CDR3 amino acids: CASSQELAGETGELFF. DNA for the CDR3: TGCGCCAGCAGCCAAGAACTAGCGGGAGAGACCGGGGAGCTGTTTTTT.

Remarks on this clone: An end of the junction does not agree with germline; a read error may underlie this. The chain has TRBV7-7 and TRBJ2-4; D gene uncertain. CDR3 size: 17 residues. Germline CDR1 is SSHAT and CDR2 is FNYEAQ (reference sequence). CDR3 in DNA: TGTGCTAGCAGCACCACAACGTGGAGCGAGTCCAAAAACATTCAGTACTTC. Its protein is CASSTTTWSESKNIQYF.

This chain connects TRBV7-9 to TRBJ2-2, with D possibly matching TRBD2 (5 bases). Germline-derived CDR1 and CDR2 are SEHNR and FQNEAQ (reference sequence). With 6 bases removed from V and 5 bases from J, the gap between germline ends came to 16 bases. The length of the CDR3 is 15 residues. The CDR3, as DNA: TGTGCCAGCAGTCGTAGTAGAGGGAAAACCGGGGAGCTGTTTTTT. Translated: CASSRSRGKTGELFF.

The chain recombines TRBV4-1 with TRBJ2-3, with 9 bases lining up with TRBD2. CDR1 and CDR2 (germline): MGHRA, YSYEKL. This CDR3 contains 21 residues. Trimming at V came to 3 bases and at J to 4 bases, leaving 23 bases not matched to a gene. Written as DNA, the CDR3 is TGCGCCAGCAGCCACCCTACGAGAACTAGCGGGCAGGGGGGAACTGCAGATACGCAGTATTTT. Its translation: CASSHPTRTSGQGGTADTQYF.

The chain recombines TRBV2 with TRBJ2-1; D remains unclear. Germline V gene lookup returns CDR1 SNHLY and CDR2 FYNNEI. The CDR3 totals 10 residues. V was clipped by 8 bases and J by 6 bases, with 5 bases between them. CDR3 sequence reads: CASALNEQFF. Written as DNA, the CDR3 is TGTGCCAGCGCCCTCAATGAGCAGTTCTTC.

CDR3 sequence (DNA): TGCGCCAGCAGCCTGGACAGGGGGCGAGATACGCAGTATTTT. Its translation: CASSLDRGRDTQYF. V usage is TRBV5-1 and J usage is TRBJ2-3, with 11 nucleotides matching TRBD1. The length of the CDR3 is 14 residues. CDR1 is SGHRS and CDR2 is YFSETQ in the germline V gene. Trimming at V came to 4 bases and at J to 5 bases, leaving 3 bases not matched to a gene.

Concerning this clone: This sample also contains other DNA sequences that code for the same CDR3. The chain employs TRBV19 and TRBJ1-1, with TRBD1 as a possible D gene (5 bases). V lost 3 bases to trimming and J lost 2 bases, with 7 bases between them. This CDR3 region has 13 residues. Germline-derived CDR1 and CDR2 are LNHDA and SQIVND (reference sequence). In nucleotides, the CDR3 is TGTGCCAGTAGTATGGGGGGAAACACTGAAGCTTTCTTT. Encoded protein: CASSMGGNTEAFF.

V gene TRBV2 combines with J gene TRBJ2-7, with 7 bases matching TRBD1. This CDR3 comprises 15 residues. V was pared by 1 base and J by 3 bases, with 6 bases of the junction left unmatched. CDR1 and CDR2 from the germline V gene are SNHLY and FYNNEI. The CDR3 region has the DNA TGTGCCAGCAGTGAAGGGGACAGCGAGAGCTACGAGCAGTACTTC. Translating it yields CASSEGDSESYEQYF.

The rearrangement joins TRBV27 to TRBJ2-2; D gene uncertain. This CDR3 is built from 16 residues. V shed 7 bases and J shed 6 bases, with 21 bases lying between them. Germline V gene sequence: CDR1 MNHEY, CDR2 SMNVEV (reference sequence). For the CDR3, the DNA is TGTGCCAGCACCTCTTTTCCCTTTCTCGTGCCCGGGGAGCTGTTTTTT. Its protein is CASTSFPFLVPGELFF.

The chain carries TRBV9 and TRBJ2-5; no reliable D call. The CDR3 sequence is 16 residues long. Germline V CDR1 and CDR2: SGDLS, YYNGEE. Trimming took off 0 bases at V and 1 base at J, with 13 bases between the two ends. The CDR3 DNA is TGTGCCAGCAGCGTAGAACCCGCCTGGGGCCAAGAGACCCAGTACTTC. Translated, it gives CASSVEPAWGQETQYF.

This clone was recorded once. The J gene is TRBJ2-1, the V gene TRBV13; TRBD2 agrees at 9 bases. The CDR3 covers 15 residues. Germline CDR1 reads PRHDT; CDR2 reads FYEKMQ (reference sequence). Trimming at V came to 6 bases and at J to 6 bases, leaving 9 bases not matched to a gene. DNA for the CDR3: TGTGCCAGCAGTCAGCGGGGGGATAGATTCAATGAGCAGTTCTTC. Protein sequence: CASSQRGDRFNEQFF.

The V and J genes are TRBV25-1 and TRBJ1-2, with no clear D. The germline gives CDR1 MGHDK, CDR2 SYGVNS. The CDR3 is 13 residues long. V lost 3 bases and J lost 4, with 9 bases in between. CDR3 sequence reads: CASSEAEVYGYTF. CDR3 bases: TGTGCCAGCAGTGAGGCAGAGGTCTATGGCTACACCTTC.

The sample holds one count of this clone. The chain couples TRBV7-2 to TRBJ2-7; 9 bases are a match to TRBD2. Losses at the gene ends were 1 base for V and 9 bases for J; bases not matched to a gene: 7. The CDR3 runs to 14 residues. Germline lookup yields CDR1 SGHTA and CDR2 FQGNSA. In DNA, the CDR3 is TGTGCCAGCAGCTTAGAATTAGCGGGAGCGCCGCAGTACTTC. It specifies CASSLELAGAPQYF. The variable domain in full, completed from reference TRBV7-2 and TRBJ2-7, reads GAGVSQSPSNKVTEKGKDVELRCDPISGHTALYWYRQSLGQGLEFLIYFQGNSAPDKSGLPSDRFSAERTGGSVSTLTIQRTQQEDSAVYLCASSLELAGAPQYFGPGTRLTVT.